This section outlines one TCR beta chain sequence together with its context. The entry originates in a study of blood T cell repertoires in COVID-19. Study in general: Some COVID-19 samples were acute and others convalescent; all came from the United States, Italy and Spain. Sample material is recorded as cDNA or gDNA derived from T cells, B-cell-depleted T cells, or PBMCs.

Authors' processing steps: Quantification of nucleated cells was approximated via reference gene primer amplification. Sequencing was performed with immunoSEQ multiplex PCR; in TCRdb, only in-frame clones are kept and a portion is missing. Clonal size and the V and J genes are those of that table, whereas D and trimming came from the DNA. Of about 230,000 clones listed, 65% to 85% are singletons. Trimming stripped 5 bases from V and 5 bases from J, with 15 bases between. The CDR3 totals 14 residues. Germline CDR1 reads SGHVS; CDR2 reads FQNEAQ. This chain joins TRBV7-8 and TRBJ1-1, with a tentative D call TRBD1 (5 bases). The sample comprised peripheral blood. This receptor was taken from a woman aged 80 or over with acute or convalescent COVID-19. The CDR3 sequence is CASSPRQGFTEAFF. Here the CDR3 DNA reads TGTGCCAGCAGCCCTCGTCAGGGTTTTACTGAAGCTTTCTTT.